This T cell receptor (beta chain) emerged from a study of cytomegalovirus exposure and HLA in healthy donors. The study, taken as a whole, reports: In vitro confirmation showed a few CMV-associated chains to be CMV antigen specific. In a later analysis, productive TCRs from donors in an Asian-associated ancestry cluster reportedly carried fewer N-insertions than the cohort mean.

The germline CDR1 and CDR2 sequences are MNHNY and SVGAGI (reference sequence). This CDR3 has 13 amino acids. V was shortened by 4 bases and J by 5 bases, with 9 bases between the two germline ends. About this clone itself: Its antigen remains unknown.

It was with 60 Vbeta and 13 Jbeta primers that the PCR ran. The table came from immunoSEQ multiplex PCR; TCRdb's copy has only in-frame clones and leaves some out. This sample has 150,000 to 200,000 clones, with almost 85% found just once. The sequence was collected from a woman in her forties or fifties in good health and CMV-seronegative. The chain uses TRBV6-6 and TRBJ1-5, with TRBD1 as a possible D gene (6 bases). Sequencing was performed on PBMCs. The CDR3: CASSSDSYQPQHF. The CDR3, as DNA: TGTGCCAGCAGTTCGGACAGTTATCAGCCCCAGCATTTT.